One and the same sample provided the 8 T cell receptor beta chains below, sequenced in a study of blood T cell repertoires in COVID-19. TCRdb's copy holds only in-frame clones and misses some; the assay was immunoSEQ multiplex PCR. The table has 150,000 to 200,000 clones, 80% to 95% seen once; the top ten hold around 4.6%. What was sequenced was peripheral blood. The receptors stem from a woman aged 50 to 65 with acute or convalescent COVID-19.

The chain links TRBV13 to TRBJ2-2; D gene ambiguous. The germline V and J ends were trimmed by 0 bases and 5 bases, with 10 bases remaining between them. The CDR3 sequence is 15 residues long. Germline V gives CDR1 PRHDT, CDR2 FYEKMQ (reference sequence). CDR3 sequence (DNA): TGTGCCAGCAGCTTAGGCCTGGGCCTTACCGGGGAGCTGTTTTTT. This translates into CASSLGLGLTGELFF. Filled out from reference TRBV13 and TRBJ2-2, the complete variable domain reads AAGVIQSPRHLIKEKRETATLKCYPIPRHDTVYWYQQGPGQDPQFLISFYEKMQSDKGSIPDRFSAQQFSDYHSELNMSSLELGDSALYFCASSLGLGLTGELFFGEGSRLTVL.

The chain is built from TRBV25-1 and TRBJ1-1, with 7 bases fitting TRBD1. The germline CDR1 and CDR2 sequences are MGHDK and SYGVNS. The CDR3 extends over 15 amino acids. Trimming at V came to 5 bases and at J to 1 base, leaving 7 bases not matched to a gene. The CDR3 loop reads CASSPLDRRNTEAFF. The CDR3 DNA is TGTGCCAGCAGTCCCTTGGACAGGAGGAACACTGAAGCTTTCTTT.

This sequence joins TRBV6-2 or TRBV6-3 and TRBJ2-3, with 7 positions matching TRBD2. The CDR3 has 15 amino acids. The germline CDR1 and CDR2 sequences are MNHEY and SVGEGT. The ends lost 2 bases at V and 5 bases at J; junction bases unmatched: 7. The CDR3 DNA reads as TGTGCCAGCAGTTACGGGGCGGGAGTCGAAGATACGCAGTATTTT. Translated, it gives CASSYGAGVEDTQYF.

The chain is built from TRBV28 and TRBJ1-1; D is undetermined. The V end was cut by 4 bases, the J end by 4 bases, with 13 bases between. Germline loops: CDR1 MDHEN, CDR2 SYDVKM. This CDR3 has 14 residues. Here the CDR3 DNA reads TGTGCCAGCAGTTCCTCGGTGAGGAGCACTGAAGCTTTCTTT. Its translation is CASSSSVRSTEAFF.

This clone was recorded only once. The genes are TRBV27 and TRBJ1-2; the match to TRBD1 covers 9 bases. Germline CDR1 and CDR2: MNHEY and SMNVEV (reference sequence). V shed 6 bases and J 4 bases; nucleotides not matched to a gene: 6. The length of the CDR3 is 14 residues. The CDR3 coding sequence is TGTGCCAGCAGGCCGGGACAGGGACCCTATGGCTACACCTTC. As protein: CASRPGQGPYGYTF.

The chain carries TRBV11-3 and TRBJ2-3, with D possibly being TRBD2 (6 bases). Germline V gives CDR1 SGHNT, CDR2 YENEEA. CDR3 length: 13 amino acids. V was trimmed by 5 bases and J by 10 bases, leaving 16 bases between them. This chain's CDR3 is CASSPGVQEAQYF. For the CDR3, the DNA is TGTGCCAGCAGCCCGGGGGTTCAGGAGGCGCAGTATTTT.

The chain combines TRBV5-6 with TRBJ1-2; no clear D gene. Germline CDR1 and CDR2: SGHDT and YYEEEE. The CDR3 covers 13 residues. Trimming took off 4 bases at V and 7 bases at J, with 14 bases between the two ends. CDR3 loop: CASSRPSGSGYTF. In DNA, the CDR3 is TGTGCCAGCAGCCGCCCGTCAGGAAGTGGCTACACCTTC. The complete variable domain, with remaining parts taken from reference TRBV5-6 and TRBJ1-2, reads DAGVTQSPTHLIKTRGQQVTLRCSPKSGHDTVSWYQQALGQGPQFIFQYYEEEERQRGNFPDRFSGHQFPNYSSELNVNALLLGDSALYLCASSRPSGSGYTFGSGTRLTVV.

This chain joins TRBV11-2 and TRBJ1-5, with 7 bases fitting TRBD1. This CDR3 has 16 residues. Per the germline V gene, CDR1 is SGHAT and CDR2 is FQNNGV. The ends lost 5 bases at V and 4 bases at J; junction bases unmatched: 11. CDR3 in DNA: TGTGCCAGCAGCCTAGCAACAGGGGCCCCTAATCAGCCCCAGCATTTT. It translates to CASSLATGAPNQPQHF.